The 30 T cell receptor beta chains given below trace back to one sample, sequenced in a study of T-cell reconstitution after alpha-beta-depleted transplantation in children. TCRbeta library construction was performed incorporating unique molecular identifiers. From the PCR reads, TCRdb called clonotypes with MiXCR, one entry per CDR3 protein. Altogether some 600,000 distinct CDR3 sequences are present, 16% being singletons, with the ten largest covering 1.1%. The material sequenced was PBMCs from the stem cell graft donor, taken from the stem cell graft. The receptors were gathered from a human donor who donated a stem cell graft to a child with acute myeloid leukemia.

Remarks on this clonotype: Since a much larger clone is just one base distant, this may be a read error. The gene calls are TRBV5-1 and TRBJ2-1; weak D call: TRBD1 (6 bases). The germline V gene encodes CDR1 SGHRS and CDR2 YFSETQ. CDR3 length: 15 amino acids. The DNA of the CDR3 is TGCGCCAGCAGCTCGACAGGTCAGACCTACAATGAGCAGTCCTTC. Translated: CASSSTGQTYNEQSF.

This clonotype has ten or more counts. The rearrangement joins TRBV20-1 to TRBJ1-1, with a tentative D call TRBD1 (6 bases). CDR1 and CDR2 (germline): DFQATT, SNEGSKA (reference sequence). The CDR3 length is 11 residues. The CDR3 loop is CRVTGRTEAFF. DNA for the CDR3: TGCAGGGTTACAGGGCGCACTGAAGCTTTCTTT.

This clonotype showed up many times. V is TRBV20-1 and J is TRBJ2-5, with 10 bases aligning to TRBD2. The CDR3 sequence is 16 residues long. The germline CDR1 and CDR2 sequences are DFQATT and SNEGSKA (reference sequence). The J segment lost 0 bases and the V segment lost 0 bases, leaving 4 bases of the junction unmatched. The CDR3 protein is CSARDGTSEYQETQYF. The CDR3 DNA follows: TGCAGTGCTAGAGACGGGACTAGCGAATACCAAGAGACCCAGTACTTC.

The chain links TRBV11-2 to TRBJ2-7, with D perhaps given as TRBD1 or TRBD2 (6 bases each). The V gene lost 5 bases and the J gene lost 6 bases, with 17 bases spanning the gap. This CDR3 contains 14 residues. The germline CDR1 and CDR2 sequences are SGHAT and FQNNGV. CDR3 in DNA: TGTGCCAGCAGCCTAGGTAGTCGGGGGCTCGAGCAGTACGTC. This encodes CASSLGSRGLEQYV.

V and J are TRBV7-9 and TRBJ2-2, with D perhaps TRBD2 (5 bases). The CDR3 length is 15 residues. Germline CDR1 and CDR2: SEHNR and FQNEAQ (reference sequence). V shed 5 bases and J shed 5 bases, with 15 bases lying between them. The CDR3 sequence is CASSVSGIATGELFF. The CDR3 region has the DNA TGTGCCAGCAGCGTTTCCGGGATCGCTACCGGGGAGCTGTTTTTT.

This clonotype was seen a handful of times. The V gene is TRBV20-1, the J gene TRBJ2-2; D is perhaps TRBD1 (6 bases). This CDR3 has 16 amino acids. Germline V gene data show CDR1 as DFQATT and CDR2 as SNEGSKA (reference sequence). With 2 bases removed from V and 2 bases from J, the gap between germline ends came to 15 bases. As DNA, the CDR3 is TGCAGTGCTAGACTCCTGGGACATAGCAACACCGGGGAGCTGTTTTTT. This sequence encodes CSARLLGHSNTGELFF.

This chain links TRBV4-2 with TRBJ2-2; D remains unclear. V was pared by 3 bases and J by 0 bases, with 8 bases between. This CDR3 region has 15 residues. Germline V gives CDR1 LGHNA, CDR2 YNFKEQ. The DNA for the CDR3 is TGTGCCAGCAGCCATGAGACAACGAACACCGGGGAGCTGTTTTTT. Translation gives CASSHETTNTGELFF.

This chain joins TRBV12-3 or TRBV12-4 and TRBJ2-7; 10 bases are a match to TRBD2. The CDR3 sequence is 13 residues long. With V trimmed by 6 bases and J by 5 bases, 4 bases remained unmatched. The CDR3, as DNA: TGTGCCAGCAGGGGGACTAGCGCCCACGAGCAGTACTTC. Its protein is CASRGTSAHEQYF.

This clonotype has a handful of counts. The chain links TRBV7-8 to TRBJ1-2, with D tentatively TRBD1 (5 bases). Deletions cut 6 bases from V and 8 bases from J, with 25 bases between. The CDR3 totals 16 residues. Germline assignment: CDR1 SGHVS and CDR2 FQNEAQ. CDR3 in DNA: TGTGCCAGCAGACCCGGCCAGGGCGGCTTAGTGAGAGGCTACACCTTC. Its protein is CASRPGQGGLVRGYTF.

This clonotype was recorded many times. The V gene is TRBV20-1, the J gene TRBJ2-7, with a weak D call TRBD2 (6 bases). Germline V lookup: CDR1 DFQATT, CDR2 SNEGSKA (reference sequence). V was pared by 2 bases and J by 7 bases, with 15 bases between. The CDR3 length is 13 residues. The DNA of the CDR3 is TGCAGTGCTAGACCCTCGGGACTCCGGGAGCAGTACTTC. Translated: CSARPSGLREQYF.

This clonotype was recorded at least ten times. The chain joins TRBV20-1 to TRBJ1-5, with TRBD1 as a possible D gene (5 bases). V lost 3 bases and J lost 0, with 12 bases in between. The V gene's germline CDR1 is DFQATT and CDR2 SNEGSKA (reference sequence). The CDR3 length is 15 residues. DNA of the CDR3: TGCAGTGCTAGTGGGGGAACTACTAGCAATCAGCCCCAGCATTTT. It specifies CSASGGTTSNQPQHF.

At least ten counts were recorded for this clonotype. The chain combines TRBV7-2 with TRBJ2-1; D not certain. Germline loops: CDR1 SGHTA, CDR2 FQGNSA. This CDR3 is built from 13 residues. V was cut by 5 bases and J by 6 bases, with 11 bases left in between. CDR3 protein: CASSAKRVNEQFF. Here the CDR3 DNA reads TGTGCCAGCAGCGCAAAAAGAGTCAATGAGCAGTTCTTC.

The sample holds many counts of this clonotype. The gene calls are TRBV29-1 and TRBJ1-1; 9 positions match TRBD1. V was pared by 8 bases and J by 4 bases, with 8 bases of the junction left unmatched. CDR1 is SQVTM and CDR2 is ANQGSEA in the germline V gene. The CDR3 runs to 13 residues. Here the CDR3 reads CSIQGARGTEAFF. CDR3 in DNA: TGCAGCATACAGGGGGCGAGGGGCACTGAAGCTTTCTTT.

This chain connects TRBV7-9 to TRBJ1-1; D is unclear. The CDR3 sequence is 14 residues long. Trimming left V 5 bases short and J 0 bases short, with 10 bases between. Germline V gene lookup returns CDR1 SEHNR and CDR2 FQNEAQ (reference sequence). The CDR3 reads CASSTDGLNTEAFF. The CDR3 nucleotides read TGTGCCAGCAGCACCGACGGATTGAACACTGAAGCTTTCTTT. The full variable domain, in which reference TRBV7-9 and TRBJ1-1 provide the parts outside the CDR3, is DTGVSQNPRHKITKRGQNVTFRCDPISEHNRLYWYRQTLGQGPEFLTYFQNEAQLEKSRLLSDRFSAERPKGSFSTLEIQRTEQGDSAMYLCASSTDGLNTEAFFGQGTRLTVV.

The chain has TRBV20-1 and TRBJ1-1, with 9 positions matching TRBD1. This CDR3 has 16 amino acids. V lost 7 bases and J lost 10; bases outside the gene matches: 22. CDR1 and CDR2 (germline): DFQATT, SNEGSKA (reference sequence). Here the CDR3 reads CSVPKGQGIFYEGAFF. CDR3 sequence (DNA): TGCAGTGTCCCTAAGGGACAGGGAATTTTCTATGAAGGAGCTTTCTTT.

This clonotype was recorded at least ten times. The chain links TRBV5-1 to TRBJ2-1; 8 nucleotides line up with TRBD1. The CDR3 spans 16 residues. The ends lost 0 bases at V and 3 bases at J; junction bases unmatched: 5. Germline assignment: CDR1 SGHRS and CDR2 YFSETQ. The CDR3 sequence: CASSLGDRTFYNEQFF. CDR3 DNA: TGCGCCAGCAGCTTGGGGGACAGGACCTTCTACAATGAGCAGTTCTTC. The entire variable domain, with the rest obtained from reference TRBV5-1 and TRBJ2-1, is as follows: KAGVTQTPRYLIKTRGQQVTLSCSPISGHRSVSWYQQTPGQGLQFLFEYFSETQRNKGNFPGRFSGRQFSNSRSEMNVSTLELGDSALYLCASSLGDRTFYNEQFFGPGTRLTVL.

Concerning this clonotype: A much more abundant neighbour one base away suggests this may be a read error. The chain is built from TRBV7-2 and TRBJ2-3; TRBD2 agrees at 8 bases. The germline CDR1 and CDR2 sequences are SGHTA and FQGNSA. The CDR3 totals 15 residues. The junction had 7 bases not matched to a gene; V was cut back by 4 bases and J by 4 bases. The CDR3 nucleotides read TGTGCCAGCAGCTCCGAGGGACTAGGCGCAGATACGCAGTATTTT. Translated, it gives CASSSEGLGADTQYF.

The chain couples TRBV7-2 to TRBJ2-2; D gene unclear. The ends were cut back, 6 bases at V and 4 bases at J, with 9 bases in the middle. The length of the CDR3 is 13 residues. The germline CDR1 and CDR2 sequences are SGHTA and FQGNSA. The CDR3 here is CASRIKSTGELFF. CDR3 bases: TGTGCCAGCAGGATCAAGTCCACCGGGGAGCTGTTTTTT.

Ten or more counts support this clonotype. The rearrangement uses TRBV20-1 and TRBJ2-7, with D unresolved. The CDR3 contains 12 residues. Trimming removed 4 bases at V and 4 bases at J, with 11 bases between. CDR1 and CDR2 (germline): DFQATT, SNEGSKA (reference sequence). The CDR3 is CSAIRRSYEQYF. The CDR3 region has the DNA TGCAGTGCTATAAGACGGAGTTACGAGCAGTACTTC.

This clonotype was found a few times. The rearrangement links TRBV7-2 to TRBJ2-3; D call uncertain. The CDR3 has 11 residues. Germline assignment: CDR1 SGHTA and CDR2 FQGNSA. The V end lost 8 bases, the J end lost 1 base, and 4 bases lay between the germline ends. The chain's CDR3 is CASYRTDTQYF. As DNA, the CDR3 is TGTGCCAGCTACCGCACAGATACGCAGTATTTT.

This clonotype has only a few counts. The chain carries TRBV5-1 and TRBJ2-1; D unresolved. Germline values: CDR1 SGHRS, CDR2 YFSETQ. The CDR3 extends over 17 amino acids. The germline V and J ends were trimmed by 4 bases and 6 bases, with 23 bases remaining between them. CDR3 sequence reads: CASSPSRSSLPRNEQFF. DNA for the CDR3: TGCGCCAGCAGCCCCTCGAGGTCGAGCCTGCCTCGCAATGAGCAGTTCTTC.

This clonotype was observed many times. The genes are TRBV20-1 and TRBJ2-7, with a possible D match to TRBD1 (7 bases). CDR3 length: 15 residues. Germline lookup yields CDR1 DFQATT and CDR2 SNEGSKA (reference sequence). V gave up 6 bases and J gave up 3 bases, with 21 bases separating them. CDR3 in amino acids: CSAQGGGGVHYEQYF. CDR3 coding DNA: TGCAGTGCCCAGGGGGGTGGGGGAGTACACTACGAGCAGTACTTC.

In this sample, this clonotype turned up many times. The rearrangement links TRBV20-1 to TRBJ2-6; TRBD1 matches at 7 bases. The CDR3 is 20 residues long. The trim removed 0 bases at V and 4 bases at J, leaving 18 bases unmatched. The V gene's germline CDR1 is DFQATT and CDR2 SNEGSKA (reference sequence). Here the CDR3 DNA reads TGCAGTGCTAGAGATGAAAATTGGGACAGCGCGAAACTCGGGGCCAACGTCCTGACTTTC. Its protein product is CSARDENWDSAKLGANVLTF.

This clonotype was counted many times. The V call is TRBV30, the J call TRBJ1-2; no clear D. Germline CDR1 is GTSNPN and CDR2 is SVGIG (reference sequence). CDR3 length equals 14 residues. V lost 4 bases and J lost 5, with 17 bases in between. The CDR3 DNA reads TGTGCCTGGACAGCCGCCTCGAGTTCTTATGGCTACACCTTC. Translated: CAWTAASSSYGYTF.

This clonotype was detected a few times. This sequence joins TRBV12-3 or TRBV12-4 and TRBJ2-7, with D maybe TRBD1 (5 bases). Trimming took off 6 bases at V and 6 bases at J, with 12 bases between the two ends. CDR3 length: 12 amino acids. The CDR3 DNA reads as TGTGCCAGCAGCCGGACAAAGGCCGAGCAGTACTTC. Translating gives CASSRTKAEQYF.

The chain combines TRBV5-1 with TRBJ1-1; D is possibly TRBD1 (6 bases). V was pared by 4 bases and J by 0 bases, with 13 bases between. The CDR3 length is 15 residues. Looked up from germline, CDR1 is SGHRS and CDR2 is YFSETQ. In DNA, the CDR3 is TGCGCCAGCAGCGTAGGTGGACAGCTGAACACTGAAGCTTTCTTT. Translation: CASSVGGQLNTEAFF.

There are many counts of this clonotype. J is TRBJ1-1 and V is TRBV5-6; D gene uncertain. Germline V gives CDR1 SGHDT, CDR2 YYEEEE. V shed 3 bases and J shed 0 bases, with 6 bases lying between them. This CDR3 has 13 amino acids. DNA of the CDR3: TGTGCCAGCAGCTGGGCCCTGAACACTGAAGCTTTCTTT. It is translated as CASSWALNTEAFF.

This rearrangement joins TRBV20-1 to TRBJ2-2; D not resolved. The CDR3 covers 11 residues. Germline V gene sequence: CDR1 DFQATT, CDR2 SNEGSKA (reference sequence). Trimming pared 5 bases from V and 4 bases from J, leaving 5 bases between. CDR3 loop: CSAYTTGELFF. CDR3 in DNA: TGCAGTGCTTATACCACCGGGGAGCTGTTTTTT.

The J gene is TRBJ1-2, the V gene TRBV10-3, with 8 bases fitting TRBD1. This CDR3 spans 17 amino acids. The junction had 23 bases not matched to a gene; V was cut back by 9 bases and J by 8 bases. The germline V gene has CDR1 ENHRY and CDR2 SYGVKD. The CDR3 DNA reads TGTGCCATAACCCGGTGGACCGGGACAGGAGTAGCGGAGGGCTACACCTTC. Encoded protein: CAITRWTGTGVAEGYTF.

This clonotype has at least ten counts. The chain recombines TRBV20-1 with TRBJ1-2, with D perhaps TRBD1 (6 bases). Per germline, CDR1 DFQATT and CDR2 SNEGSKA (reference sequence). The CDR3 covers 13 residues. Between the trimmed V and J ends, which lost 5 bases and 4 bases, there was a span of 14 bases. The CDR3 sequence is CSALQGVPYGYTF. CDR3 DNA sequence: TGCAGTGCTCTACAGGGTGTCCCCTATGGCTACACCTTC.